The rows below give T cell receptor beta chains drawn from one sample of a study of T cells in Graves' hyperthyroidism and ophthalmopathy. TCRdb processed the multiplex PCR reads anew with MiXCR; each CDR3 protein has one entry. The data contain about 500,000 distinct CDR3 sequences, roughly 15% of them singletons. The sequenced sample was blood. These receptors were taken from a woman under 40 with Graves' ophthalmopathy. CDR3s include the opening cysteine and the closing phenylalanine or tryptophan. Each record gives: clone size, V gene, D gene, CDR3 length, J gene, CDR3 DNA, CDR3 protein. D genes are given only for firm matches. Only some rows state a clone size, as once, few, many or a class for expanded clones.

abundance: many; v_gene: TRBV12-3/TRBV12-4; d_gene: .; len: 13; j_gene: TRBJ1-5; CDR3nt: TGTGCCAGCAGTGGCGCACGGGCTCAGCCCCAGCATTTT; CDR3aa: CASSGARAQPQHF
abundance: .; v_gene: TRBV20-1; d_gene: .; len: 12; j_gene: TRBJ2-1; CDR3nt: TGCAGTGCTAGCCGACAGGTCGGGATGGAGTTCTTC; CDR3aa: CSASRQVGMEFF
abundance: few; v_gene: TRBV4-1; d_gene: TRBD1; len: 16; j_gene: TRBJ2-1; CDR3nt: TGCGCCAGCCGAAAGGGGGCTCAGTTTTTTGTCAATGAGCAGTTCTTC; CDR3aa: CASRKGAQFFVNEQFF
abundance: many; v_gene: TRBV3-1; d_gene: TRBD2; len: 14; j_gene: TRBJ2-1; CDR3nt: TGTGCCAGCAGCCTAGAGACTAGCCGTGCTGAGCAGTTCTTC; CDR3aa: CASSLETSRAEQFF
abundance: .; v_gene: TRBV6-5; d_gene: TRBD2; len: 16; j_gene: TRBJ2-7; CDR3nt: TGTGCCAGCAGTTCTACCGGACTAGCGGGAGCCGGTGAGCAGTACTTC; CDR3aa: CASSSTGLAGAGEQYF
abundance: .; v_gene: TRBV28; d_gene: .; len: 14; j_gene: TRBJ1-1; CDR3nt: TGTGCCAGCAGTTTTCTTCAGGTTAACACTGAAGCTTTCTTT; CDR3aa: CASSFLQVNTEAFF
abundance: many; v_gene: TRBV12-3/TRBV12-4; d_gene: TRBD2; len: 16; j_gene: TRBJ2-4; CDR3nt: TGTGCCAGCAGCCCGGGACTAGCGGGAACACAAAACATTCAGTACTTC; CDR3aa: CASSPGLAGTQNIQYF
abundance: .; v_gene: TRBV7-8; d_gene: .; len: 18; j_gene: TRBJ1-5; CDR3nt: TGTGCCAGCAGCTTCTATAGGGAGGGGATAGGGACTAATCAGCCCCAGCATTTT; CDR3aa: CASSFYREGIGTNQPQHF
abundance: few; v_gene: TRBV20-1; d_gene: .; len: 13; j_gene: TRBJ2-2; CDR3nt: TGCAGTGCTCCAAGGGGGGGCACCGGGGAGCTGTTTTTT; CDR3aa: CSAPRGGTGELFF
abundance: .; v_gene: TRBV18; d_gene: .; len: 12; j_gene: TRBJ2-5; CDR3nt: TGTGCCAGCTCAGTCTTAAGGGAGACCCAGTACTTC; CDR3aa: CASSVLRETQYF
abundance: many; v_gene: TRBV6-1; d_gene: TRBD2; len: 16; j_gene: TRBJ2-7; CDR3nt: TGTGCCAGCAGTTATCGTACTAGCGGGCCCCCCTACGAGCAGTACTTC; CDR3aa: CASSYRTSGPPYEQYF
abundance: many; v_gene: TRBV5-1; d_gene: TRBD1; len: 15; j_gene: TRBJ1-1; CDR3nt: TGCGCCAGCAGCAAGACAGGGTCCCTGGACACTGAAGCTTTCTTT; CDR3aa: CASSKTGSLDTEAFF
abundance: .; v_gene: TRBV7-9; d_gene: TRBD2; len: 14; j_gene: TRBJ2-1; CDR3nt: TGTGCCAGCAACAAAGACCCTAGCGGGGTGGAGCAGTTCTTC; CDR3aa: CASNKDPSGVEQFF
abundance: .; v_gene: TRBV5-4; d_gene: .; len: 15; j_gene: TRBJ1-2; CDR3nt: TGTGCCAGCAGCTTGGCCCAAGTAGGGATAAGAGGCTACACCTTC; CDR3aa: CASSLAQVGIRGYTF
abundance: many; v_gene: TRBV7-2; d_gene: .; len: 18; j_gene: TRBJ2-7; CDR3nt: TGTGCCAGCAGCCCGAGATCGGGACTCCTACTCGAACCCTACGAGCAGTACTTC; CDR3aa: CASSPRSGLLLEPYEQYF
abundance: many; v_gene: TRBV28; d_gene: TRBD2; len: 18; j_gene: TRBJ2-1; CDR3nt: TGTGCCAGCAGTTTAAATTTCTATGCGGGAGGCCCCTACAATGAGCAGTTCTTC; CDR3aa: CASSLNFYAGGPYNEQFF
abundance: few; v_gene: TRBV4-3; d_gene: TRBD1; len: 17; j_gene: TRBJ1-2; CDR3nt: TGCGCCAGCAGCCAAGATCCAGGGGGCTCCCCGAACTATGGCTACACCTTC; CDR3aa: CASSQDPGGSPNYGYTF
abundance: .; v_gene: TRBV7-6; d_gene: .; len: 15; j_gene: TRBJ2-3; CDR3nt: TGTGCCAGCAGCTTATATGGTAGGGAAACAGATACGCAGTATTTT; CDR3aa: CASSLYGRETDTQYF
abundance: few; v_gene: TRBV19; d_gene: TRBD2; len: 16; j_gene: TRBJ2-5; CDR3nt: TGTGCCAGTAGTATCCTACTAGCGGGAGACCAAGAGACCCAGTACTTC; CDR3aa: CASSILLAGDQETQYF
abundance: .; v_gene: TRBV24-1; d_gene: .; len: 14; j_gene: TRBJ2-2; CDR3nt: TGTGCCACCAGTGGAACAGAGAAAACCGGGGAGCTGTTTTTT; CDR3aa: CATSGTEKTGELFF
abundance: many; v_gene: TRBV27; d_gene: .; len: 17; j_gene: TRBJ1-4; CDR3nt: TGTGCCAGCAGCAAGGGACAACGGGGTTCAACTAATGAAAAACTGTTTTTT; CDR3aa: CASSKGQRGSTNEKLFF
abundance: .; v_gene: TRBV12-3/TRBV12-4; d_gene: TRBD2; len: 18; j_gene: TRBJ2-5; CDR3nt: TGTGCCAGCAGTTTAATAGTACAGGGCGGGGGGGGAGGAGAGACCCAGTACTTC; CDR3aa: CASSLIVQGGGGGETQYF
abundance: few; v_gene: TRBV6-2/TRBV6-3; d_gene: .; len: 13; j_gene: TRBJ1-2; CDR3nt: TGTGCCAGCAGTTCACAGGGAATGAATGGCTACACCTTC; CDR3aa: CASSSQGMNGYTF
abundance: few; v_gene: TRBV10-3; d_gene: .; len: 14; j_gene: TRBJ1-2; CDR3nt: TGTGCCATCAGTGGGAACAGGGAGTCTGGTGGCTACACCTTC; CDR3aa: CAISGNRESGGYTF
abundance: many; v_gene: TRBV7-8; d_gene: TRBD2; len: 15; j_gene: TRBJ2-5; CDR3nt: TGTGCCAGCAGCTTAGCTGTAGCGGGAGCAGAGACCCAGTACTTC; CDR3aa: CASSLAVAGAETQYF
abundance: many; v_gene: TRBV20-1; d_gene: TRBD1; len: 14; j_gene: TRBJ1-2; CDR3nt: TGCAGTGCGGGACAGGGTGCGGGGTCGAATGGCTACACCTTC; CDR3aa: CSAGQGAGSNGYTF